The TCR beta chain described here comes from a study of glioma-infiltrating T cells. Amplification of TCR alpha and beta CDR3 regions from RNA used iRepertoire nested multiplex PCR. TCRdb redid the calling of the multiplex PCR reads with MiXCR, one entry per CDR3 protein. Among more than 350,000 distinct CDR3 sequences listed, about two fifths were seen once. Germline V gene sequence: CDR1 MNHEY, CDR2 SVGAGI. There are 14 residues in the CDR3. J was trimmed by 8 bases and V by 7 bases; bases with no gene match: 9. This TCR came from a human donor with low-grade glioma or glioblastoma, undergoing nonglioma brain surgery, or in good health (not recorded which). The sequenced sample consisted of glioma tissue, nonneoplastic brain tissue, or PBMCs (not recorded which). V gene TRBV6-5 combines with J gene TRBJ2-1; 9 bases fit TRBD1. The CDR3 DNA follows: TGTGCCAGCACCAAGGGACAGGGCTCGGATGAGCAGTTCTTC. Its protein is CASTKGQGSDEQFF.